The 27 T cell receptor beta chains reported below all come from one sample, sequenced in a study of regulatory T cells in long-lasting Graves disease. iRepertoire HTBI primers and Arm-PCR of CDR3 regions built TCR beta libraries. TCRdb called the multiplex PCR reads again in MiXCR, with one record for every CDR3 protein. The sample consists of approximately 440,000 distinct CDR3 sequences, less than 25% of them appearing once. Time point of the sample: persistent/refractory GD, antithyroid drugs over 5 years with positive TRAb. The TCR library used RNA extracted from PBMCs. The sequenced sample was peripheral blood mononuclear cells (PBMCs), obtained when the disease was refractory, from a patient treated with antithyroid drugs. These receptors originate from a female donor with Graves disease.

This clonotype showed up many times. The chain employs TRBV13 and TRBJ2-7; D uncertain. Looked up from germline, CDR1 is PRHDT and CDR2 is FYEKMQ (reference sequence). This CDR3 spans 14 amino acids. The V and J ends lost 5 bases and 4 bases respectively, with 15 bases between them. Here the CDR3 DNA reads TGTGCCAGCAGCCCCGCGGTGGATCCATACGAGCAGTACTTC. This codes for CASSPAVDPYEQYF.

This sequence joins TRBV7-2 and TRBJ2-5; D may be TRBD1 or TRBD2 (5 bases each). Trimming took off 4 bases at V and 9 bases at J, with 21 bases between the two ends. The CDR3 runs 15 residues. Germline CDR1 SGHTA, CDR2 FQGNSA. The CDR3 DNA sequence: TGTGCCAGCAGCTCAAGGGGCACCCTCATGGAGGCCCAGTACTTC. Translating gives CASSSRGTLMEAQYF. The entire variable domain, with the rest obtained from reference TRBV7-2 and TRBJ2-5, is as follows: GAGVSQSPSNKVTEKGKDVELRCDPISGHTALYWYRQSLGQGLEFLIYFQGNSAPDKSGLPSDRFSAERTGGSVSTLTIQRTQQEDSAVYLCASSSRGTLMEAQYFGPGTRLLVL.

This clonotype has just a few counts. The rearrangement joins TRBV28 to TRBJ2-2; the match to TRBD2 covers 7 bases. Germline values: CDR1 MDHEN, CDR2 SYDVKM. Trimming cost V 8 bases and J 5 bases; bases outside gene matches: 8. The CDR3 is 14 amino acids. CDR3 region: CASWGGSGTGELFF. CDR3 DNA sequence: TGTGCCAGCTGGGGGGGGTCGGGGACCGGGGAGCTGTTTTTT.

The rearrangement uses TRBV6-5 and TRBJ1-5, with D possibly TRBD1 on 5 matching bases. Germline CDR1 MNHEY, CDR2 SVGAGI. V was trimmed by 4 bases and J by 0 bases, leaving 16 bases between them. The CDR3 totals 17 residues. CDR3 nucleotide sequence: TGTGCCAGCAGTTTAGACAGTGGGATTTATAGCAATCAGCCCCAGCATTTT. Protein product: CASSLDSGIYSNQPQHF.

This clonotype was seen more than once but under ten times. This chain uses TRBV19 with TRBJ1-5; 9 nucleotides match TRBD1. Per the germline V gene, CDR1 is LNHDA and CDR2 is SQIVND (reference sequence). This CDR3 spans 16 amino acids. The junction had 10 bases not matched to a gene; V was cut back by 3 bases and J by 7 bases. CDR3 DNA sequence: TGTGCCAGTAGTATTATGAGGACAGGGGCCACGCAGCCCCAGCATTTT. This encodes CASSIMRTGATQPQHF.

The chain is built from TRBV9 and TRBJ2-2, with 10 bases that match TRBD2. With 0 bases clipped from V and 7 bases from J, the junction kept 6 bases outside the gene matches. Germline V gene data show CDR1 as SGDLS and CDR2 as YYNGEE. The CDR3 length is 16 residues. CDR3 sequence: CASSVASSGSFGELFF. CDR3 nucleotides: TGTGCCAGCAGCGTAGCTTCTAGCGGGAGTTTCGGGGAGCTGTTTTTT.

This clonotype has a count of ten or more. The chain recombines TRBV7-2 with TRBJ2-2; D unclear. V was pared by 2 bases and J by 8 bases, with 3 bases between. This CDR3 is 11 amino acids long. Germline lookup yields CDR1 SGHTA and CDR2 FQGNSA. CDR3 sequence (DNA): TGTGCCAGCAGCTTACGAGGGGAGCTGTTTTTT. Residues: CASSLRGELFF.

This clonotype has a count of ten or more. CDR3 DNA: TGTGCCAGCAGCATCGGGACAGTGGGTATAGAGACCCAGTACTTC. Protein product: CASSIGTVGIETQYF. The rearrangement uses TRBV6-2 or TRBV6-3 and TRBJ2-5; 7 nucleotides line up with TRBD1. CDR3 size: 15 residues. The germline CDR1 and CDR2 sequences are MNHEY and SVGEGT. With V trimmed by 6 bases and J by 4 bases, 11 bases remained unmatched.

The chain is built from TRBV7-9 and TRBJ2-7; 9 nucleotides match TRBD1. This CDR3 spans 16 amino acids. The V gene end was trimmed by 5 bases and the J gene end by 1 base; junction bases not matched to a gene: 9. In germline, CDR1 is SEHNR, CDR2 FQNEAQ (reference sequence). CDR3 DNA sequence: TGTGCCAGCAGCCCAGCCCCGGGACAGGGTTCCTACGAGCAGTACTTC. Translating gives CASSPAPGQGSYEQYF.

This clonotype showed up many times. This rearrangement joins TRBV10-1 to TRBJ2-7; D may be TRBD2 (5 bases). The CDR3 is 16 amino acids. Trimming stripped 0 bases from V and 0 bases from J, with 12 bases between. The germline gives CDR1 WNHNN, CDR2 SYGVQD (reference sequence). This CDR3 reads CASSESLAVLSYEQYF. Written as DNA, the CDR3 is TGCGCCAGCAGTGAGTCCCTAGCAGTCCTCTCCTACGAGCAGTACTTC.

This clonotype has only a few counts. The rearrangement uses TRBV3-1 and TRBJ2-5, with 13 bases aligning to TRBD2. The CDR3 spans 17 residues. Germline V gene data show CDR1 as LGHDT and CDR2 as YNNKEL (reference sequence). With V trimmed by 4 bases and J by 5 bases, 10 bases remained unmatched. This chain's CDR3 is CASSPSWTSGRRETQYF. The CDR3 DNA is TGTGCCAGCAGCCCCTCGTGGACTAGCGGGAGAAGGGAGACCCAGTACTTC.

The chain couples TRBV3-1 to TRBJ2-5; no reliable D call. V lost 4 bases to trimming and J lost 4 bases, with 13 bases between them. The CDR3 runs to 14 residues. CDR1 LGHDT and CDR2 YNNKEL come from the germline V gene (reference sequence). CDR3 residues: CASSLGRSGETQYF. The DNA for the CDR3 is TGTGCCAGCAGCCTAGGCCGTTCAGGAGAGACCCAGTACTTC.

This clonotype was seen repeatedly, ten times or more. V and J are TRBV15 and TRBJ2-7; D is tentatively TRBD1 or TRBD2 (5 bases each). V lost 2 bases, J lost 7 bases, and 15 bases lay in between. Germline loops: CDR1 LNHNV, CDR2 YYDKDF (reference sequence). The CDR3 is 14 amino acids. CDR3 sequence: CATSRPDGAGEQYF. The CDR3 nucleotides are TGTGCCACCAGCAGACCTGACGGGGCCGGGGAGCAGTACTTC.

CDR3 DNA: TGCGCCAGCAGCGAAACGGGACTAGCGGTCTACGAGCAGTACTTC. This translates into CASSETGLAVYEQYF. The chain couples TRBV5-1 to TRBJ2-7, with 11 nucleotides matching TRBD2. Germline V gene sequence: CDR1 SGHRS, CDR2 YFSETQ. V dropped 4 bases and J dropped 3; count of bases not matched to a gene: 6. The CDR3 consists of 15 residues.

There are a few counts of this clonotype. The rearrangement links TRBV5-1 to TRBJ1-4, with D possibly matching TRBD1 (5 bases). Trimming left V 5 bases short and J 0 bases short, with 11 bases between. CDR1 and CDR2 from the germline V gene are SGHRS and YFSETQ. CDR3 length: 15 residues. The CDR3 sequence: CASRKDRTTNEKLFF. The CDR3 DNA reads TGCGCCAGCAGAAAAGACAGAACAACTAATGAAAAACTGTTTTTT.

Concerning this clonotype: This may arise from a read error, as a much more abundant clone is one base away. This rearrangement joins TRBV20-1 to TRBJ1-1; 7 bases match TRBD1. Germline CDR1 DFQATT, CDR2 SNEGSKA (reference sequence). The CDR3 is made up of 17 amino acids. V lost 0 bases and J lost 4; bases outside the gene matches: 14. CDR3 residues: CSARERGVDRVSTEAFF. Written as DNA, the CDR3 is TGCAGTGCTAGAGAGAGGGGGGTTGACAGGGTGAGCACTGAAGCTTTCTTT.

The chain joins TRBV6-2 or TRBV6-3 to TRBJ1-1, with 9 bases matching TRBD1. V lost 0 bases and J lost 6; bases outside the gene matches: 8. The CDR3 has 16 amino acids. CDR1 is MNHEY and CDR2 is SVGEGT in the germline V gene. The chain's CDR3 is CASSYSWGQGLPEAFF. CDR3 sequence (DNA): TGTGCCAGCAGTTACTCATGGGGACAGGGTTTACCTGAAGCTTTCTTT.

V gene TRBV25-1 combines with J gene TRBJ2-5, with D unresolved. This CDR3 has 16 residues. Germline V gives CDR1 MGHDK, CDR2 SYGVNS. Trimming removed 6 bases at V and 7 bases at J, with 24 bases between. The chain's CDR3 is CASSVGVQVKFGTQYF. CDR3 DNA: TGTGCCAGCAGCGTTGGGGTCCAGGTAAAATTTGGGACCCAGTACTTC.

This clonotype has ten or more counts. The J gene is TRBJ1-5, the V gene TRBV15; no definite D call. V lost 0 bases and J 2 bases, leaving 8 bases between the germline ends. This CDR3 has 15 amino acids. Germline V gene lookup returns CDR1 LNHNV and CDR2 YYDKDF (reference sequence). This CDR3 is CATSRDHGGNQPQHF. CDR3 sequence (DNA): TGTGCCACCAGCAGAGATCACGGGGGCAATCAGCCCCAGCATTTT.

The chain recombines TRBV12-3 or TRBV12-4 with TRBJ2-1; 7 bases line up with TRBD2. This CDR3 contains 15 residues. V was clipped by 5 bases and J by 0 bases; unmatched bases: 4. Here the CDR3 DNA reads TGTGCCAGCAGTCCCGGGAGGCTCTCCTACAATGAGCAGTTCTTC. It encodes CASSPGRLSYNEQFF.

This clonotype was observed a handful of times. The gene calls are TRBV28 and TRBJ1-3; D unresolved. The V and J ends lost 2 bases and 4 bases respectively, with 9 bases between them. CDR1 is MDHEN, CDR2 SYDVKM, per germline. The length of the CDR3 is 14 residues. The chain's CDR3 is CASSLSLRGNTIYF. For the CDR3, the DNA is TGTGCCAGCAGTTTAAGTCTGCGCGGAAACACCATATATTTT.

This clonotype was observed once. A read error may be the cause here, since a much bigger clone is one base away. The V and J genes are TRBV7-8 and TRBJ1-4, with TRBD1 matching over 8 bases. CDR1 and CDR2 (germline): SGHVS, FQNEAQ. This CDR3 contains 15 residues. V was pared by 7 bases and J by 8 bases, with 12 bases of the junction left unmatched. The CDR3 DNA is TGTGCCAGCAACGAACTGACAGGGGAGGGGGAAAAACTGTTTTTT. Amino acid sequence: CASNELTGEGEKLFF.

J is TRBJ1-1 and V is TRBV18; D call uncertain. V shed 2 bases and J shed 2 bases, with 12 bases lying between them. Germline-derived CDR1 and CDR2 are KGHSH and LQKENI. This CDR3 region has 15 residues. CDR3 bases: TGTGCCAGCTCACCATGGAGCCAGACTAACACTGAAGCTTTCTTT. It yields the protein CASSPWSQTNTEAFF.

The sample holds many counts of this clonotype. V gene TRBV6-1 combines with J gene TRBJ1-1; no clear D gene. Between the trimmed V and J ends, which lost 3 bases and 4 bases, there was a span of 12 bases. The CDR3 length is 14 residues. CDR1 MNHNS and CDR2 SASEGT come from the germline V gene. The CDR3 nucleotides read TGTGCCAGCAGTGAGGGGTGGGGTGGCACTGAAGCTTTCTTT. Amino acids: CASSEGWGGTEAFF.

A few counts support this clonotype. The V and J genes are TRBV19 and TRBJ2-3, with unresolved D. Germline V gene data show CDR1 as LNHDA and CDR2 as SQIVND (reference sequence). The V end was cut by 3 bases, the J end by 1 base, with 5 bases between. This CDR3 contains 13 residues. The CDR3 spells CASSIVGTDTQYF. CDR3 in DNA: TGTGCCAGTAGTATTGTTGGCACAGATACGCAGTATTTT.

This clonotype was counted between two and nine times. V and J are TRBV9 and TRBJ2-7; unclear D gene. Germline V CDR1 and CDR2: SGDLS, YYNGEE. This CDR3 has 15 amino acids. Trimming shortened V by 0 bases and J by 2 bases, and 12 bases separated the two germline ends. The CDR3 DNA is TGTGCCAGCAGCGTAGGAGGAGCGTCTACCTACGAGCAGTACTTC. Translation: CASSVGGASTYEQYF.

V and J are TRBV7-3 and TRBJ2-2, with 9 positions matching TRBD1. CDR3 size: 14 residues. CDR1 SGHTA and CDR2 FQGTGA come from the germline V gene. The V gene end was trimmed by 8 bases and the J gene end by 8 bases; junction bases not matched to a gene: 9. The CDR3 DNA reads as TGTGCCAGCGCCGACAGGGGGGGGACAGGGGAGCTGTTTTTT. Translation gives CASADRGGTGELFF. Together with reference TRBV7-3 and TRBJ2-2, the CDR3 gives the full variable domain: GAGVSQTPSNKVTEKGKYVELRCDPISGHTALYWYRQSLGQGPEFLIYFQGTGAADDSGLPNDRFFAVRPEGSVSTLKIQRTERGDSAVYLCASADRGGTGELFFGEGSRLTVL.